This entry describes one T cell receptor (beta chain). Its target is not known. The data derive from a study of tumor-infiltrating lymphocytes in localized non-small cell lung cancer. Turning to the study itself: Several tumor histologies, both smoking statuses, and some post-neoadjuvant chemotherapy samples were included. Study-level points and caveats: Technical variation could not be separated from intratumor heterogeneity here.

Data came from immunoSEQ multiplex PCR; TCRdb stores just in-frame clones and leaves some out. The profile shows approximately 17,000 clones, 65% to 80% of them singletons. This CDR3 is 14 amino acids long. V lost 1 base, J lost 2 bases, and 8 bases lay in between. Germline CDR1 SGHAT, CDR2 FQNNGV. The sample consisted of lung tumor tissue. The clonotype comes from a human donor with non-small cell lung cancer. The chain couples TRBV11-2 to TRBJ1-2; a weak D match, TRBD1 (5 bases). The CDR3 DNA reads as TGTGCCAGCAGCTTAGGGGGCTTCAACTATGGCTACACCTTC. As protein: CASSLGGFNYGYTF.